These T cell receptor beta chains were read from a single sample in a study of shared clonotypes between healthy human individuals. Here immunoSEQ multiplex PCR was the method, and the copy in TCRdb shows in-frame clones only, minus some. Among fewer than 1.8 million clones, approximately 98.5% were seen once, and the ten largest hold over 0.3%. The specimen sequenced was naive CD4+ T cells sorted from blood. The receptors were gathered from a young man in good health. Each CDR3 is given with its conserved first and last residue. The D gene is left open where the match is weak. Expanded clones get a size class; other rows say once, few or many, or leave the size out.

D: TRBD2
size: -
J: TRBJ2-7
V: TRBV6-5
CDR3: CASSRTSGSEQYF
DNA: TGTGCCAGCTCACGGACTAGCGGGAGCGAGCAGTACTTC

D: -
size: -
J: TRBJ1-4
V: TRBV7-8
CDR3: CASSPEPVPNEKLFF
DNA: TGTGCCAGCAGCCCGGAGCCGGTTCCAAATGAAAAACTGTTTTTT

D: TRBD1
size: -
J: TRBJ1-1
V: TRBV28
CDR3: CASTSGTGGNTEAFF
DNA: TGTGCCAGCACCTCTGGGACAGGAGGGAACACTGAAGCTTTCTTT

D: -
size: -
J: TRBJ2-1
V: TRBV10-3
CDR3: CAISGFPKDNEQFF
DNA: TGTGCCATCAGTGGTTTTCCTAAGGACAATGAGCAGTTCTTC

D: TRBD1
size: -
J: TRBJ1-4
V: TRBV7-9
CDR3: CASSTRTGINEKLFF
DNA: TGTGCCAGCAGCACTCGGACAGGGATTAATGAAAAACTGTTTTTT

D: -
size: -
J: TRBJ1-4
V: TRBV7-9
CDR3: CASRRGWRDSEKLFF
DNA: TGTGCCAGCAGACGTGGGTGGAGGGATAGTGAAAAACTGTTTTTT

D: TRBD2
size: -
J: TRBJ2-1
V: TRBV5-5
CDR3: CASSLRLAGPDEQFF
DNA: TGTGCCAGCAGCTTGCGTCTAGCGGGACCGGATGAGCAGTTCTTC

D: -
size: -
J: TRBJ2-7
V: TRBV6-5
CDR3: CASSYMQGRAYEQYF
DNA: TGTGCCAGCAGTTACATGCAGGGGCGGGCCTACGAGCAGTACTTC

D: -
size: -
J: TRBJ1-2
V: TRBV9
CDR3: CASNQPSPGALTF
DNA: TGTGCCAGCAACCAACCCTCTCCGGGAGCTCTCACCTTC

D: -
size: -
J: TRBJ2-5
V: TRBV28
CDR3: CASTVGSRETQYF
DNA: TGTGCCAGTACCGTAGGCAGCAGGGAGACCCAGTACTTC

D: -
size: once
J: TRBJ2-7
V: TRBV4-3
CDR3: CASSQAPQGGTYEQYF
DNA: TGCGCCAGCAGCCAAGCTCCACAGGGGGGGACCTACGAGCAGTACTTC

D: -
size: -
J: TRBJ1-2
V: TRBV7-2
CDR3: CASSSGSTAAYGYTF
DNA: TGTGCCAGCAGCTCCGGGAGTACCGCGGCCTATGGCTACACCTTC

D: TRBD2
size: -
J: TRBJ2-1
V: TRBV9
CDR3: CASSVAITSGWDNEQFF
DNA: TGTGCCAGCAGCGTAGCGATCACTAGCGGGTGGGACAATGAGCAGTTCTTC

D: -
size: -
J: TRBJ1-1
V: TRBV18
CDR3: CASSGTRDTEAFF
DNA: TGTGCCAGCTCCGGGACCCGTGACACTGAAGCTTTCTTT

D: -
size: -
J: TRBJ2-3
V: TRBV9
CDR3: CASSVGVSIEGTQYF
DNA: TGTGCCAGCAGCGTAGGGGTATCGATCGAGGGTACGCAGTATTTT

D: -
size: -
J: TRBJ2-5
V: TRBV18
CDR3: CASSPGEETQYF
DNA: TGTGCCAGCTCACCGGGAGAAGAGACCCAGTACTTC

D: TRBD1
size: -
J: TRBJ2-5
V: TRBV2
CDR3: CASSHRDRGLEETQYF
DNA: TGTGCCAGCAGCCACCGGGACAGGGGTTTGGAAGAGACCCAGTACTTC

D: -
size: -
J: TRBJ1-3
V: TRBV7-9
CDR3: CASSLEGSPGNTIYF
DNA: TGTGCCAGCAGCTTAGAGGGATCTCCTGGAAACACCATATATTTT

D: TRBD1
size: -
J: TRBJ1-3
V: TRBV5-1
CDR3: CASSYRQGIGSGNTIYF
DNA: TGCGCCAGCAGCTACCGACAGGGAATCGGCTCTGGAAACACCATATATTTT

D: TRBD1
size: -
J: TRBJ1-1
V: TRBV18
CDR3: CASSPDRDNTEAFF
DNA: TGTGCCAGCTCACCGGACAGGGATAACACTGAAGCTTTCTTT

D: -
size: -
J: TRBJ2-5
V: TRBV2
CDR3: CASSREQETQYF
DNA: TGTGCCAGCAGCAGAGAACAAGAGACCCAGTACTTC

D: TRBD2
size: -
J: TRBJ2-3
V: TRBV6-6
CDR3: CASSSTSGRVDTQYF
DNA: TGTGCCAGCAGTTCGACTAGCGGGAGGGTAGATACGCAGTATTTT

D: TRBD1
size: -
J: TRBJ2-3
V: TRBV29-1
CDR3: CSETPTGSTQYF
DNA: TGCAGCGAGACCCCGACAGGGAGCACGCAGTATTTT

D: TRBD2
size: -
J: TRBJ2-1
V: TRBV28
CDR3: CASSRSGNLNEQFF
DNA: TGTGCCAGCAGCCGAAGCGGGAATCTTAATGAGCAGTTCTTC

D: -
size: -
J: TRBJ1-1
V: TRBV14
CDR3: CASSQDLSGEAFF
DNA: TGTGCCAGCAGCCAAGATTTGTCAGGGGAAGCTTTCTTT

D: -
size: -
J: TRBJ2-7
V: TRBV14
CDR3: CASSHLSGSEQYF
DNA: TGTGCCAGCAGCCACCTCAGCGGCAGCGAGCAGTACTTC

D: -
size: -
J: TRBJ2-7
V: TRBV9
CDR3: CASSTGGPGAGEQYF
DNA: TGTGCCAGCAGTACAGGCGGACCCGGGGCGGGTGAGCAGTACTTC

D: -
size: -
J: TRBJ2-4
V: TRBV20-1
CDR3: CRARIQYF
DNA: TGCAGGGCCCGCATTCAGTACTTC

D: TRBD2
size: -
J: TRBJ2-5
V: TRBV9
CDR3: CASSEGGLAGVSETQYF
DNA: TGTGCCAGCAGCGAGGGGGGACTAGCGGGAGTTTCGGAGACCCAGTACTTC

D: TRBD1
size: -
J: TRBJ1-5
V: TRBV6-5
CDR3: CASSSDRDNQPQHF
DNA: TGTGCCAGCAGCTCCGACAGGGACAATCAGCCCCAGCATTTT

D: TRBD2
size: -
J: TRBJ2-7
V: TRBV27
CDR3: CASSPPRLAGGYEQYF
DNA: TGTGCCAGCAGTCCCCCCCGACTAGCGGGGGGCTACGAGCAGTACTTC

D: -
size: -
J: TRBJ1-1
V: TRBV6-6
CDR3: CASSYPDRHTEAFF
DNA: TGTGCCAGCAGTTACCCAGACAGACACACTGAAGCTTTCTTT

D: TRBD2
size: -
J: TRBJ2-5
V: TRBV27
CDR3: CASSLIAGGQETQYF
DNA: TGTGCCAGCAGTTTAATAGCGGGAGGGCAAGAGACCCAGTACTTC